A single sample gave rise to the 29 T cell receptor beta chains below, sequenced in a study of T cell changes during pregnancy in multiple sclerosis. Measured with immunoSEQ multiplex PCR; TCRdb has only the in-frame clones, and not every one. The table has about 100,000 clones, around 92% seen once. Sequenced material: peripheral blood, taken in the second trimester of pregnancy. These receptors originate from a female donor with multiple sclerosis, enrolled in a pregnancy study.

J is TRBJ1-2 and V is TRBV30, with unresolved D. The CDR3 totals 13 residues. CDR1 is GTSNPN, CDR2 SVGIG, per germline (reference sequence). V was shortened by 7 bases and J by 2 bases, with 14 bases between the two germline ends. The CDR3 loop reads CASRLGGNYGYTF. The CDR3, as DNA: TGTGCCTCGAGACTCGGAGGGAACTATGGCTACACCTTC. Together with reference TRBV30 and TRBJ1-2, the CDR3 gives the full variable domain: SQTIHQWPATLVQPVGSPLSLECTVEGTSNPNLYWYRQAAGRGLQLLFYSVGIGQISSEVPQNLSASRPQDRQFILSSKKLLLSDSGFYLCASRLGGNYGYTFGSGTRLTVV.

The rearrangement joins TRBV7-9 to TRBJ2-1; D call uncertain. Between the trimmed V and J ends, which lost 5 bases and 5 bases, there was a span of 10 bases. Germline assignment: CDR1 SEHNR and CDR2 FQNEAQ (reference sequence). The CDR3 has 13 residues. The CDR3 nucleotides read TGTGCCAGCAGCGTAGGAACAGACAATGAGCAGTTCTTC. Translation gives CASSVGTDNEQFF.

Here the CDR3 DNA reads TGTGCCAGCAGTTACCTCCCAGGGGCGGGTGTGAACATTCAGTACTTC. This gives the protein CASSYLPGAGVNIQYF. The V gene is TRBV6-5, the J gene TRBJ2-4, with TRBD1 as a possible D gene (6 bases). Trimming stripped 2 bases from V and 7 bases from J, with 18 bases between. Germline V gene data show CDR1 as MNHEY and CDR2 as SVGAGI. The CDR3 covers 16 residues.

The chain uses TRBV9 and TRBJ2-7; TRBD1 agrees at 7 bases. Trimming at V came to 0 bases and at J to 3 bases, leaving 12 bases not matched to a gene. The CDR3 has 17 residues. Germline V gene sequence: CDR1 SGDLS, CDR2 YYNGEE. The CDR3 here is CASSVEQGQVGLYEQYF. As DNA, the CDR3 is TGTGCCAGCAGCGTAGAACAGGGGCAAGTCGGCCTCTACGAGCAGTACTTC.

The chain links TRBV20-1 to TRBJ2-1; D is possibly TRBD1 (5 bases). Trimming removed 6 bases from V and 13 bases from J, with 13 bases in between. From germline, CDR1 is DFQATT and CDR2 SNEGSKA (reference sequence). There are 10 residues in the CDR3. CDR3 sequence: CSATQEFQFF. CDR3 coding DNA: TGCAGTGCAACACAGGAATTTCAGTTCTTC.

The chain carries TRBV28 and TRBJ2-7; 8 nucleotides align to TRBD2. The CDR3 sequence is 15 residues long. J lost 3 bases, V lost 10 bases, and 14 bases had no gene match. The germline V gene has CDR1 MDHEN and CDR2 SYDVKM. In DNA form, the CDR3 reads TGTGCCACCCTTCCGGGGGGGACAACGAACTACGAGCAGTACTTC. The encoded protein is CATLPGGTTNYEQYF. Based on the CDR3 plus reference TRBV28 and TRBJ2-7, the full variable domain is DVKVTQSSRYLVKRTGEKVFLECVQDMDHENMFWYRQDPGLGLRLIYFSYDVKMKEKGDIPEGYSVSREKKERFSLILESASTNQTSMYLCATLPGGTTNYEQYFGPGTRLTVT.

This chain connects TRBV5-1 to TRBJ2-7; possible D gene TRBD2, 6 bases. Germline CDR1 is SGHRS and CDR2 is YFSETQ. Deletions cut 0 bases from V and 0 bases from J, with 10 bases between. This CDR3 comprises 15 residues. CDR3 loop: CASSLANGGSYEQYF. CDR3 in DNA: TGCGCCAGCAGCTTGGCCAACGGGGGCTCCTACGAGCAGTACTTC. The complete variable domain, with remaining parts taken from reference TRBV5-1 and TRBJ2-7, reads KAGVTQTPRYLIKTRGQQVTLSCSPISGHRSVSWYQQTPGQGLQFLFEYFSETQRNKGNFPGRFSGRQFSNSRSEMNVSTLELGDSALYLCASSLANGGSYEQYFGPGTRLTVT.

This chain connects TRBV6-1 to TRBJ1-3; TRBD1 might be the D (5 bases). Germline V gene lookup returns CDR1 MNHNS and CDR2 SASEGT. The CDR3 consists of 15 residues. The V end lost 0 bases, the J end lost 0 bases, and 6 bases lay between the germline ends. For the CDR3, the DNA is TGTGCCAGCAGTGAAGCGGGGGGCTCTGGAAACACCATATATTTT. Residues: CASSEAGGSGNTIYF.

The chain carries TRBV7-5 and TRBJ1-4; the DNA was not compared with TRBD1, the D call given in the table. TRBV7-5 corresponds to a pseudogene. The CDR3 runs 14 residues. The CDR3 region is CARSSGTAWGKLFF. The DNA of the CDR3 is TGTGCCAGAAGCTCCGGGACAGCGTGGGGAAAACTGTTTTTT.

There are a few counts of this clone. This rearrangement joins TRBV27 to TRBJ1-1, with TRBD1 matching 8 bases. V dropped 6 bases and J dropped 4; count of bases not matched to a gene: 1. Per germline, CDR1 MNHEY and CDR2 SMNVEV (reference sequence). The CDR3 is 12 amino acids. The CDR3 protein is CASRQGGTEAFF. DNA of the CDR3: TGTGCCAGCAGACAGGGGGGCACTGAAGCTTTCTTT.

V is TRBV5-4 and J is TRBJ2-1; 7 nucleotides align to TRBD2. Germline V gene lookup returns CDR1 SGHNT and CDR2 YYREEE (reference sequence). Trimming cost V 4 bases and J 4 bases; bases outside gene matches: 8. The CDR3 totals 15 residues. CDR3 loop: CASSPQTSRYNEQFF. CDR3 sequence (DNA): TGTGCCAGCAGCCCACAGACTAGCCGGTACAATGAGCAGTTCTTC.

The genes are TRBV4-3 and TRBJ2-7; 7 bases are shared with TRBD2. This CDR3 comprises 15 residues. V shed 0 bases, J shed 5 bases, and the junction held 7 bases outside the gene matches. Germline CDR1 and CDR2: LGHNA and YSLEER. The CDR3 protein is CASSQEGRGGHEQYF. For the CDR3, the DNA is TGCGCCAGCAGCCAAGAGGGGCGCGGGGGACACGAGCAGTACTTC.

The V gene is TRBV7-2, the J gene TRBJ2-5; D is unresolved. CDR1 is SGHTA, CDR2 FQGNSA, per germline. Trimming cost V 5 bases and J 4 bases, with 11 bases left between them. This CDR3 has 13 residues. The CDR3 protein is CASSPQTGETQYF. Written as DNA, the CDR3 is TGTGCCAGCAGCCCCCAGACGGGAGAGACCCAGTACTTC.

The chain uses TRBV6-5 and TRBJ2-7; D is possibly TRBD1 (5 bases). The CDR3 is made up of 14 amino acids. The germline gives CDR1 MNHEY, CDR2 SVGAGI. Trimming cost V 0 bases and J 2 bases, with 8 bases left between them. CDR3 bases: TGTGCCAGCAGTTACTCCGGCAGGGCCTACGAGCAGTACTTC. As protein: CASSYSGRAYEQYF.

The chain is built from TRBV28 and TRBJ2-7; D might be TRBD2 (6 bases). Germline V lookup: CDR1 MDHEN, CDR2 SYDVKM. The CDR3 is made up of 14 amino acids. Trimming pared 4 bases from V and 7 bases from J, leaving 17 bases between. CDR3: CASSWRDSRREQYF. DNA of the CDR3: TGTGCCAGCAGTTGGCGGGATTCAAGACGGGAGCAGTACTTC.

This clone came up once. V is TRBV30 and J is TRBJ2-3, with a weak D call TRBD2 (6 bases). Deletions cut 1 base from V and 0 bases from J, with 8 bases between. This CDR3 comprises 14 residues. The germline gives CDR1 GTSNPN, CDR2 SVGIG (reference sequence). The CDR3 spells CAWSGAGSTDTQYF. As DNA, the CDR3 is TGTGCCTGGAGTGGGGCGGGAAGCACAGATACGCAGTATTTT.

The gene calls are TRBV6-6 and TRBJ1-4, with D possibly TRBD1 on 6 matching bases. The CDR3 extends over 16 amino acids. The germline V gene has CDR1 MNHNY and CDR2 SVGAGI (reference sequence). Trimming shortened V by 0 bases and J by 8 bases, and 16 bases separated the two germline ends. CDR3 nucleotide sequence: TGTGCCAGCAGTTACTCGAACCCCACCCAGGGGGAAAAACTGTTTTTT. As protein: CASSYSNPTQGEKLFF.

The chain uses TRBV11-2 and TRBJ2-7, with 9 nucleotides matching TRBD2. Germline V gene lookup returns CDR1 SGHAT and CDR2 FQNNGV. The V gene end was trimmed by 0 bases and the J gene end by 4 bases; junction bases not matched to a gene: 10. CDR3 size: 17 residues. The CDR3, as DNA: TGTGCCAGCAGCTTAGATCGAAGCGGGAGGCCTTCTTACGAGCAGTACTTC. Protein sequence: CASSLDRSGRPSYEQYF.

The chain employs TRBV7-2 and TRBJ1-1; D is unresolved. The CDR3 is 14 amino acids. Trimming cost V 1 base and J 4 bases, with 10 bases left between them. Germline CDR1 is SGHTA and CDR2 is FQGNSA. CDR3 nucleotides: TGTGCCAGCAGCTTAGTGGGCTTGGGCACTGAAGCTTTCTTT. Protein product: CASSLVGLGTEAFF.

The V gene is TRBV5-4, the J gene TRBJ1-5; TRBD1 agrees at 10 bases. The J segment lost 2 bases and the V segment lost 0 bases, leaving 2 bases of the junction unmatched. CDR3 length: 16 residues. The V gene's germline CDR1 is SGHNT and CDR2 YYREEE (reference sequence). CDR3 residues: CASSLGGQGGNQPQHF. CDR3 DNA: TGTGCCAGCAGCTTGGGTGGACAGGGGGGCAATCAGCCCCAGCATTTT.

The chain joins TRBV5-1 to TRBJ2-7; 7 bases align to TRBD1. V lost 7 bases and J lost 6; bases outside the gene matches: 16. CDR1 is SGHRS and CDR2 is YFSETQ in the germline V gene. The CDR3 sequence is 15 residues long. CDR3 coding DNA: TGCGCCAGCCGACCGCCAGGGGGAAATCCTGGCGAGCAGTACTTC. Its translation is CASRPPGGNPGEQYF. Full variable domain (remainder filled in from reference TRBV5-1 and TRBJ2-7): KAGVTQTPRYLIKTRGQQVTLSCSPISGHRSVSWYQQTPGQGLQFLFEYFSETQRNKGNFPGRFSGRQFSNSRSEMNVSTLELGDSALYLCASRPPGGNPGEQYFGPGTRLTVT.

The J gene is TRBJ1-2, the V gene TRBV9; TRBD1 aligns across 8 bases. The length of the CDR3 is 13 residues. The J segment lost 6 bases and the V segment lost 2 bases, leaving 3 bases of the junction unmatched. The V gene's germline CDR1 is SGDLS and CDR2 YYNGEE. The CDR3 region is CASSVTGVDGYTF. For the CDR3, the DNA is TGTGCCAGCAGCGTGACAGGGGTAGATGGCTACACCTTC.

The chain combines TRBV4-3 with TRBJ1-2; maybe TRBD1 (6 bases). Germline CDR1 and CDR2: LGHNA and YSLEER. This CDR3 has 15 residues. V lost 3 bases, J lost 1 base, and 12 bases lay in between. CDR3 nucleotide sequence: TGCGCCAGCAGCCATGGTGACAGGAGTAACTATGGCTACACCTTC. It is translated as CASSHGDRSNYGYTF.

The chain carries TRBV29-1 and TRBJ2-4, with unresolved D. The germline V gene has CDR1 SQVTM and CDR2 ANQGSEA. This CDR3 region has 12 residues. Trimming took 5 bases from V and 2 from J, leaving 7 bases between them. For the CDR3, the DNA is TGCAGCGTTACAATATCCAAAAACATTCAGTACTTC. As protein: CSVTISKNIQYF.

The chain joins TRBV9 to TRBJ2-1; weak D call: TRBD2 (6 bases). The V end lost 5 bases, the J end lost 0 bases, and 15 bases lay between the germline ends. The CDR3 consists of 16 residues. The germline V gene encodes CDR1 SGDLS and CDR2 YYNGEE. The CDR3 DNA follows: TGTGCCAGCAGTCTAGTGGGGAGGAGCTCCTACAATGAGCAGTTCTTC. Residues: CASSLVGRSSYNEQFF.

J is TRBJ1-4 and V is TRBV2; 10 nucleotides line up with TRBD1. Trimming at V came to 6 bases and at J to 7 bases, leaving 5 bases not matched to a gene. The CDR3 is 14 residues long. The germline gives CDR1 SNHLY, CDR2 FYNNEI. CDR3 nucleotides: TGTGCCAGCAGAGTGGACAGGGGGAGTGAAAAACTGTTTTTT. This gives the protein CASRVDRGSEKLFF.

V usage is TRBV5-6 and J usage is TRBJ2-3, with D perhaps matching TRBD2 (6 bases). This CDR3 spans 13 amino acids. Germline CDR1 SGHDT, CDR2 YYEEEE. V was trimmed by 0 bases and J by 11 bases, leaving 13 bases between them. CDR3 bases: TGTGCCAGCAGCTTGGCGGAGGGGCTCGGGCAGTATTTT. It encodes CASSLAEGLGQYF.

This rearrangement joins TRBV28 to TRBJ1-5; the D is unclear. From germline, CDR1 is MDHEN and CDR2 SYDVKM. Trimming cost V 5 bases and J 1 base, with 12 bases left between them. This CDR3 spans 15 amino acids. The chain's CDR3 is CASSPGSGSNQPQHF. CDR3 DNA sequence: TGTGCCAGCAGTCCGGGGTCCGGGAGCAATCAGCCCCAGCATTTT. Drawing the rest from reference TRBV28 and TRBJ1-5, the complete variable domain is DVKVTQSSRYLVKRTGEKVFLECVQDMDHENMFWYRQDPGLGLRLIYFSYDVKMKEKGDIPEGYSVSREKKERFSLILESASTNQTSMYLCASSPGSGSNQPQHFGDGTRLSIL.

The V and J genes are TRBV6-6 and TRBJ2-7; D ambiguous. Germline V gives CDR1 MNHNY, CDR2 SVGAGI (reference sequence). Between the trimmed V and J ends, which lost 6 bases and 4 bases, there was a span of 13 bases. The CDR3 is made up of 13 amino acids. The CDR3 DNA is TGTGCCAGCAGACACCATACTATTTACGAGCAGTACTTC. Translation: CASRHHTIYEQYF.